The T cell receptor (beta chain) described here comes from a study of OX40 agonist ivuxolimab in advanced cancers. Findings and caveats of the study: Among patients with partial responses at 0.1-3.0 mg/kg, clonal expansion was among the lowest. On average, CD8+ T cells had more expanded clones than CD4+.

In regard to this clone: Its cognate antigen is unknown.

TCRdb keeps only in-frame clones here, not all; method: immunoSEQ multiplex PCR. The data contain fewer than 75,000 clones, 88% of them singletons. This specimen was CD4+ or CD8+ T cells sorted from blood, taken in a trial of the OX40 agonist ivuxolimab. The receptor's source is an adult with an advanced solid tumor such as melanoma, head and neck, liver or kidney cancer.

CDR3 bases: TGTGCCAGCTCACCAAGTTCTTCCCGGACTAATGAAAAACTGTTTTTT. This encodes CASSPSSSRTNEKLFF. The chain combines TRBV18 with TRBJ1-4; no clear D gene. V gave up 2 bases and J gave up 2 bases, with 12 bases separating them. The CDR3 is made up of 16 amino acids. The germline V gene has CDR1 KGHSH and CDR2 LQKENI.